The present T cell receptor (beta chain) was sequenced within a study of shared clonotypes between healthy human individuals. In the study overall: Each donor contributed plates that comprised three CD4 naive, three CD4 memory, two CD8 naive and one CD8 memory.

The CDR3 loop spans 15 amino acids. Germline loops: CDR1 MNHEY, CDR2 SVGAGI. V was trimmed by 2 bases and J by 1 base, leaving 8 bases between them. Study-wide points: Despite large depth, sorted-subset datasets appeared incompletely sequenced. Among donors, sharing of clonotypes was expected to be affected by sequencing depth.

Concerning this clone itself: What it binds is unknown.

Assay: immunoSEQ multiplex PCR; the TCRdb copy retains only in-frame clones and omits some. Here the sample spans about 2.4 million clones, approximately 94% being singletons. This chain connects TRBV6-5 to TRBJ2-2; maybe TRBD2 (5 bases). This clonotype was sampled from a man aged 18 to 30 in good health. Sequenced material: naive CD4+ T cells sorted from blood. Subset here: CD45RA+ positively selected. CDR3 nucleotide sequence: TGTGCCAGCAGTTACGACGGGATGAACACCGGGGAGCTGTTTTTT. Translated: CASSYDGMNTGELFF.